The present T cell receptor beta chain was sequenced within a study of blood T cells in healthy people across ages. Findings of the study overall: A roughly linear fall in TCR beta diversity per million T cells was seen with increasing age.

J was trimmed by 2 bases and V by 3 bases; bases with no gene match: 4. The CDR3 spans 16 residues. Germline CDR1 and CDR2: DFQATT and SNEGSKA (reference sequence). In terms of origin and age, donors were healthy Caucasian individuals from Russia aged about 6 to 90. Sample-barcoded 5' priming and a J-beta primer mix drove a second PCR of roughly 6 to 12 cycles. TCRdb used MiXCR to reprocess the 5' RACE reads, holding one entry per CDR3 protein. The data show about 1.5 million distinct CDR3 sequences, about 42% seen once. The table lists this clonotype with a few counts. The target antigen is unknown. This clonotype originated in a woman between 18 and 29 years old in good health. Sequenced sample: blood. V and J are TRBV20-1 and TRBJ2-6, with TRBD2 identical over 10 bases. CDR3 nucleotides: TGCAGTGCTAGTTGGCTAGCGGGAGCTGGGGCCAACGTCCTGACTTTC. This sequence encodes CSASWLAGAGANVLTF.